Only a few counts were recorded for the clone carrying this T cell receptor beta chain. As yet, its antigen is unknown. These data belong to a study of cytomegalovirus exposure and HLA in healthy donors. Across the whole study: Out of around 360 genotyped donors, roughly 80% belonged to the Caucasian-associated ancestry cluster. Study-wide points: High sensitivity and specificity were reportedly achieved when the classifier diagnosed cytomegalovirus status. What was likely a sequencing artifact was a cluster of highly shared sequence variants.

The trim removed 0 bases at V and 7 bases at J, leaving 8 bases unmatched. Germline loops: CDR1 SGHAT, CDR2 FQNNGV. This CDR3 region has 16 residues. A multiplex PCR was run with 60 Vbeta primers and 13 Jbeta primers. Method: immunoSEQ multiplex PCR; TCRdb's copy keeps in-frame clones and lacks some. Of roughly 180,000 clones detected, roughly 85% appear once; the ten largest clones hold 1%. What was sequenced was PBMCs. The receptor comes from a boy aged 2-9 years in good health and CMV-seronegative. The V and J genes are TRBV11-2 and TRBJ2-1, with 8 bases aligning to TRBD1. The CDR3 nucleotides are TGTGCCAGCAGCTTAGATTTAGCCAGGGGGCCGAATGAGCAGTTCTTC. Translating gives CASSLDLARGPNEQFF.